These 21 T cell receptor beta chains originate from one sample sequenced in a study of beta chain features in type 1 diabetes. Antigens for these TCRs are unknown. General observations from the study: Researchers report that Type 1 diabetes patients had moderately but significantly shorter TCRB CDR3s across all four CD4+ subsets.

The authors reverse transcribed all of the isolated RNA, so sequencing captured expressed TCRB transcripts. Here immunoSEQ multiplex PCR was the method, and the copy in TCRdb shows in-frame clones only, minus some. The sample has roughly 700,000 clones; over 10% are singletons. Sequences were obtained from naive CD4+ T cells from blood. The source is a man aged 18 to 29 with type 1 diabetes.

The chain employs TRBV25-1 and TRBJ2-4, with D unclear. CDR3 length: 15 amino acids. CDR1 and CDR2 from the germline V gene are MGHDK and SYGVNS. Trimming removed 0 bases from V and 1 base from J, with 7 bases in between. In DNA form, the CDR3 reads TGTGCCAGCAGTGAATACTTCGGGGCCAAAAACATTCAGTACTTC. Translation gives CASSEYFGAKNIQYF.

This clone was recorded a few times. V and J are TRBV11-3 and TRBJ2-1; 7 bases are a match to TRBD1. The CDR3 loop spans 16 amino acids. Trimming took 1 base from V and 8 from J; bases not matched to a gene: 11. Germline-derived CDR1 and CDR2 are SGHNT and YENEEA. The CDR3 spells CASSLVGSVTGHEQFF. For the CDR3, the DNA is TGTGCCAGCAGCTTAGTGGGTTCTGTGACAGGGCATGAGCAGTTCTTC.

As DNA, the CDR3 is TGTGCCAGCAGCCCACTACCAGGGGTCGGACCAGATACGCAGTATTTT. As protein: CASSPLPGVGPDTQYF. The V gene is TRBV7-8, the J gene TRBJ2-3; possible D gene TRBD1, 6 bases. V lost 5 bases and J 4 bases, leaving 19 bases between the germline ends. The CDR3 sequence is 16 residues long. Germline V lookup: CDR1 SGHVS, CDR2 FQNEAQ. The full variable domain, in which reference TRBV7-8 and TRBJ2-3 provide the parts outside the CDR3, is GAGVSQSPRYKVAKRGQDVALRCDPISGHVSLFWYQQALGQGPEFLTYFQNEAQLDKSGLPSDRFFAERPEGSVSTLKIQRTQQEDSAVYLCASSPLPGVGPDTQYFGPGTRLTVL.

V and J are TRBV6-1 and TRBJ1-6; unclear D gene. This CDR3 contains 15 residues. The V and J ends lost 5 bases and 8 bases respectively, with 16 bases between them. CDR1 and CDR2 (germline): MNHNS, SASEGT. The CDR3 protein is CASSSQSPADSPLHF. CDR3 in DNA: TGTGCCAGCAGTTCCCAAAGCCCTGCGGATTCACCCCTCCACTTT.

The chain has TRBV29-1 and TRBJ1-4, with D possibly being TRBD1 (6 bases). This CDR3 comprises 14 residues. Germline CDR1 is SQVTM and CDR2 is ANQGSEA. V lost 3 bases and J lost 7, with 15 bases in between. CDR3 residues: CSVDDGGYSEKLFF. DNA of the CDR3: TGCAGCGTTGATGATGGGGGCTATAGTGAAAAACTGTTTTTT.

This clone was seen just once. CDR3: CASSRGTSGEETQYF. The CDR3 DNA sequence: TGTGCCAGCAGCCGTGGGACTAGCGGGGAAGAGACCCAGTACTTC. V is TRBV7-2 and J is TRBJ2-5; TRBD2 aligns across 13 bases. The CDR3 covers 15 residues. The J segment lost 3 bases and the V segment lost 5 bases, leaving 3 bases of the junction unmatched. Germline V gene sequence: CDR1 SGHTA, CDR2 FQGNSA.

This clone came up a few times. CDR3 in DNA: TGCAGCGTGGGCCACATTCGACAGGGAGGGCAGTACTTC. Encoded protein: CSVGHIRQGGQYF. The chain employs TRBV29-1 and TRBJ2-7, with TRBD1 as a possible D gene (7 bases). CDR3 size: 13 residues. The germline V and J ends were trimmed by 6 bases and 9 bases, with 21 bases remaining between them. Germline V gives CDR1 SQVTM, CDR2 ANQGSEA.

The V call is TRBV18, the J call TRBJ2-7, with unresolved D. Germline CDR1 and CDR2: KGHSH and LQKENI. The CDR3 runs to 13 residues. Trimming stripped 5 bases from V and 0 bases from J, with 8 bases between. CDR3 nucleotide sequence: TGTGCCAGCTCAAGAGACATCTCCTACGAGCAGTACTTC. This codes for CASSRDISYEQYF.

This clone was counted between two and nine times. CDR3 region: CASSPRTGWSGEETQYF. The CDR3 nucleotides are TGTGCCAGCAGCCCGAGGACAGGCTGGTCGGGGGAAGAGACCCAGTACTTC. The chain is built from TRBV9 and TRBJ2-5; D might be TRBD1 (7 bases). With 4 bases removed from V and 3 bases from J, the gap between germline ends came to 22 bases. This CDR3 contains 17 residues. Germline lookup yields CDR1 SGDLS and CDR2 YYNGEE.

This clone was counted between two and nine times. V gene TRBV7-2 combines with J gene TRBJ2-1; 11 nucleotides match TRBD2. Losses at the gene ends were 5 bases for V and 8 bases for J; bases not matched to a gene: 2. The CDR3 contains 13 residues. The germline V gene has CDR1 SGHTA and CDR2 FQGNSA. The chain's CDR3 is CASSVGLADEQFF. The CDR3 bases are TGTGCCAGCAGCGTGGGACTAGCGGATGAGCAGTTCTTC.

The CDR3 DNA is TGTGCCAGCAGCCCCCAGACAGGTTTCATGAACACTGAAGCTTTCTTT. This codes for CASSPQTGFMNTEAFF. J is TRBJ1-1 and V is TRBV7-9, with TRBD1 as a possible D gene (6 bases). In germline, CDR1 is SEHNR, CDR2 FQNEAQ (reference sequence). The CDR3 runs 16 residues. The ends were cut back, 5 bases at V and 0 bases at J, with 16 bases in the middle.

In its sample, this clone was seen a few times. The V gene is TRBV7-8, the J gene TRBJ2-5; a weak D match, TRBD2 (5 bases). Germline V gene data show CDR1 as SGHVS and CDR2 as FQNEAQ. Trimming pared 4 bases from V and 4 bases from J, leaving 13 bases between. The CDR3 runs to 14 residues. The CDR3 coding sequence is TGTGCCAGCAGCTCACGAGGGCGGGTAGAGACCCAGTACTTC. Its translation: CASSSRGRVETQYF.

A few counts support this clone. The chain recombines TRBV5-4 with TRBJ1-2, with TRBD1 identical over 7 bases. This CDR3 spans 15 amino acids. Germline loops: CDR1 SGHNT, CDR2 YYREEE (reference sequence). J was trimmed by 4 bases and V by 4 bases; bases with no gene match: 10. The CDR3 sequence: CASSQRQGEAYGYTF. The CDR3 region has the DNA TGTGCCAGCAGCCAGCGACAGGGCGAAGCCTATGGCTACACCTTC.

V usage is TRBV28 and J usage is TRBJ2-5, with 8 bases matching TRBD2. The CDR3 runs 13 residues. Germline loops: CDR1 MDHEN, CDR2 SYDVKM. Trimming at V came to 6 bases and at J to 5 bases, leaving 5 bases not matched to a gene. Here the CDR3 DNA reads TGTGCCAGCAGCCTCGGGGGGGCGGAGACCCAGTACTTC. It encodes CASSLGGAETQYF.

This clone came up a few times. This rearrangement joins TRBV5-4 to TRBJ2-3; possibly TRBD1 or TRBD2 for D (5 bases each). The V and J ends lost 2 bases and 2 bases respectively, with 15 bases between them. The CDR3 runs 16 residues. Per the germline V gene, CDR1 is SGHNT and CDR2 is YYREEE (reference sequence). In DNA, the CDR3 is TGTGCCAGCAGCTTCCCTTCGGGACCGGCCACAGATACGCAGTATTTT. This sequence encodes CASSFPSGPATDTQYF.

V is TRBV29-1 and J is TRBJ1-5; TRBD1 matches at 10 bases. CDR3 size: 14 residues. The junction had 6 bases not matched to a gene; V was cut back by 6 bases and J by 4 bases. Germline loops: CDR1 SQVTM, CDR2 ANQGSEA. CDR3 nucleotide sequence: TGCAGCGTAGCCGGGACAGGGGTAAATCAGCCCCAGCATTTT. Translating gives CSVAGTGVNQPQHF.

Only a few counts were recorded for this clone. CDR3 DNA sequence: TGTGCCAGCAGCTTAATGACAGGGGAAACTAATGAAAAACTGTTTTTT. Protein sequence: CASSLMTGETNEKLFF. The rearrangement links TRBV7-8 to TRBJ1-4, with 8 bases that match TRBD1. Unmatched junction bases numbered 3, after V lost 2 bases and J lost 1 base. Germline CDR1 and CDR2: SGHVS and FQNEAQ. CDR3 length: 16 residues.

This clone has more than one count but fewer than ten. V and J are TRBV29-1 and TRBJ1-1; TRBD1 might be the D (6 bases). The CDR3 contains 14 residues. V shed 7 bases and J shed 0 bases, with 15 bases lying between them. Germline CDR1 is SQVTM and CDR2 is ANQGSEA. The CDR3 region is CSGQGRLMNTEAFF. The DNA of the CDR3 is TGCAGCGGGCAGGGGAGACTCATGAACACTGAAGCTTTCTTT.

This chain uses TRBV5-4 with TRBJ1-1, with a tentative D call TRBD1 (6 bases). This CDR3 has 17 residues. Trimming removed 1 base at V and 4 bases at J, with 20 bases between. Germline V lookup: CDR1 SGHNT, CDR2 YYREEE (reference sequence). The CDR3 here is CASSLRGGYSLGTEAFF. The CDR3 DNA is TGTGCCAGCAGCTTGAGAGGGGGTTACAGCCTGGGCACTGAAGCTTTCTTT. The complete variable domain, with remaining parts taken from reference TRBV5-4 and TRBJ1-1, reads ETGVTQSPTHLIKTRGQQVTLRCSSQSGHNTVSWYQQALGQGPQFIFQYYREEENGRGNFPPRFSGLQFPNYSSELNVNALELDDSALYLCASSLRGGYSLGTEAFFGQGTRLTVV.

This clone turned up a few times. The CDR3 spells CAWSVSGFYNQPQHF. The CDR3 region has the DNA TGTGCCTGGAGTGTAAGTGGGTTTTACAATCAGCCCCAGCATTTT. The rearrangement uses TRBV30 and TRBJ1-5; D uncertain. V was trimmed by 0 bases and J by 3 bases, leaving 12 bases between them. CDR1 and CDR2 from the germline V gene are GTSNPN and SVGIG (reference sequence). CDR3 size: 15 residues.

The rearrangement uses TRBV25-1 and TRBJ2-7; D gene uncertain. V was shortened by 11 bases and J by 2 bases, with 16 bases between the two germline ends. The CDR3 contains 13 residues. From germline, CDR1 is MGHDK and CDR2 SYGVNS. CDR3 sequence reads: CAVRGGQTYEQYF. The CDR3 DNA follows: TGTGCCGTCCGAGGTGGCCAAACCTACGAGCAGTACTTC.